This record concerns one TCR beta chain sequence. Its antigen is undetermined. This same CDR3 is encoded by further DNA sequences in the sample. The PCR made use of 60 Vbeta and 13 Jbeta primers. TCRdb's table, derived via immunoSEQ multiplex PCR, lists solely in-frame clones and lacks some. Altogether 70,000 to 75,000 clones are present, about two thirds being singletons, with the ten largest covering around an eighth. The data are from a study of cytomegalovirus exposure and HLA in healthy donors. About the research overall: A preliminary data release comprised 70 million to 95 million unique TCRs obtained from HLA-typed donors. Overall study results and limits: Roughly even sequencing depth across donors was the assumption behind the presence/absence analyses. Later analysis suggested most CMV-associated TCR beta chains were HLA-restricted. CMV antigen specificity of a few CMV-associated chains was confirmed in vitro.

The V end was cut by 1 base, the J end by 2 bases, with 6 bases between. Germline CDR1 reads MGHRA; CDR2 reads YSYEKL. The CDR3 length is 13 residues. The sample comprised PBMCs. This sequence was found in a middle-aged woman in good health and CMV-seropositive. The V and J genes are TRBV4-1 and TRBJ2-7; D not resolved. CDR3 bases: TGCGCCAGCAGCCAAGGGCTGCCCTACGAGCAGTACTTC. Its translation: CASSQGLPYEQYF.